This T cell receptor (beta chain) was recovered during a study of T cell responses to AZD1222 COVID-19 vaccine. Study-wide context: Some second doses came at about 4 weeks and others at about 12 weeks; these were pooled. Study conclusions and caveats: A mostly white British donor set with more females was recruited, and clonal diversity was possibly underestimated. No repertoire was sampled before or during the peak T cell response, only after it. Breadth and depth of Spike-specific TCRs rose after two AZD1222 doses.

Libraries were prepared by immunoSEQ multiplex PCR; TCRdb keeps only in-frame clonotypes and omits some of them. The sample comprises some 120,000 clones, about 85% of which are singletons, and under 4.5% rests with the top ten. With regard to this clone: The antigen remains unidentified.

V lost 1 base and J 8 bases, leaving 7 bases between the germline ends. This CDR3 region has 12 residues. The germline V gene encodes CDR1 SGHDT and CDR2 YYEEEE. The clonotype comes from an adult in good health. The rearrangement joins TRBV5-6 to TRBJ1-5; the D gene is possibly TRBD1 (5 bases). The source was peripheral blood, collected on day 0 of AZD1222 vaccination. The CDR3 here is CASSLWGEPQHF. CDR3 sequence (DNA): TGTGCCAGCAGCTTGTGGGGGGAGCCCCAGCATTTT.